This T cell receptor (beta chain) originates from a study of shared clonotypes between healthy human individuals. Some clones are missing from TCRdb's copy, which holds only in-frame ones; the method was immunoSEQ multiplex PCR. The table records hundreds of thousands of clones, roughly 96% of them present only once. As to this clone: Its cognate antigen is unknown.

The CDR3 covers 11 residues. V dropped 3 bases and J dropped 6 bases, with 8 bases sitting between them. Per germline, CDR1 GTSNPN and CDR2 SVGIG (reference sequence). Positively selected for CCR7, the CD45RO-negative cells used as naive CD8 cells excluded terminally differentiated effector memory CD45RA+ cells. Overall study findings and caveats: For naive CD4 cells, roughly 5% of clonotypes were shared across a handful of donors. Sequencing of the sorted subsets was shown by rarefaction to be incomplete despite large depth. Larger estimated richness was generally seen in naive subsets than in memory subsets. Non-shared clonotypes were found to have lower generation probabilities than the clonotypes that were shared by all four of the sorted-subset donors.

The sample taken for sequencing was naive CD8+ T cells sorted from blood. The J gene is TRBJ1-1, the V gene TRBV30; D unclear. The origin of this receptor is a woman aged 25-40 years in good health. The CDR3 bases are TGTGCCTGGAGCCCCACCGCTGAAGCTTTCTTT. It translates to CAWSPTAEAFF.